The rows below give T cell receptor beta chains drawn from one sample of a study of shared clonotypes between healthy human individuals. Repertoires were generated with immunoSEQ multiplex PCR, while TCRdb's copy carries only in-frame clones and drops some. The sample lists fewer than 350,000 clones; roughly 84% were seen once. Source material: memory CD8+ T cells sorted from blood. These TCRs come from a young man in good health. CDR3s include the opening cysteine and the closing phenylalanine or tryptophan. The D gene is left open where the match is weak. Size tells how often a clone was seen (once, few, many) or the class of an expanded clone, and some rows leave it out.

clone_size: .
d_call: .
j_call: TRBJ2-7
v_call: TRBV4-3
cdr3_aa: CASSQTRDLAYEQYF
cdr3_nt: TGCGCCAGCAGCCAAACCCGGGACTTAGCCTACGAGCAGTACTTC

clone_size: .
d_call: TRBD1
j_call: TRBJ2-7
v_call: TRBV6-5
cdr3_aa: CASSYSQGALEQYF
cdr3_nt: TGTGCCAGCAGTTACTCACAGGGGGCCCTCGAGCAGTACTTC

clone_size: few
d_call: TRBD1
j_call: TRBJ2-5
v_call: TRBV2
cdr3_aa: CASRRQGDSQETQYF
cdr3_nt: TGTGCCAGCAGGCGCCAGGGGGATAGCCAAGAGACCCAGTACTTC

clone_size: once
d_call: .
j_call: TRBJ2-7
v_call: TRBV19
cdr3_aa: CAVEGQNHYEQYF
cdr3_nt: TGTGCCGTTGAGGGGCAGAACCATTACGAGCAGTACTTC

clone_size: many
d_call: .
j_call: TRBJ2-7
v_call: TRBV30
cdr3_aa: CAWATEDRFYEQYF
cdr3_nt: TGTGCCTGGGCGACGGAGGACAGATTCTACGAGCAGTACTTC

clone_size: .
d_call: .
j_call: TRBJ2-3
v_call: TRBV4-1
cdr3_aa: CASSQQEHDTQYF
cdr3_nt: TGCGCCAGCAGCCAACAGGAGCACGATACGCAGTATTTT

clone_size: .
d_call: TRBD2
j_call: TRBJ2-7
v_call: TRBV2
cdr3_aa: CASIEAGDSYEQYF
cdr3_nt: TGTGCCAGCATAGAAGCGGGAGACTCCTACGAGCAGTACTTC

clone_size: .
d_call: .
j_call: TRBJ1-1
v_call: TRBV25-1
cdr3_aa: CASSGGIGEAFF
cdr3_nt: TGTGCCAGCAGTGGAGGGATCGGTGAAGCTTTCTTT

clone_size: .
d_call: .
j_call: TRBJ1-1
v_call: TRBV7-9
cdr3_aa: CASSAPVWTSDTEAFF
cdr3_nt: TGTGCCAGCAGCGCCCCGGTTTGGACCTCGGACACTGAAGCTTTCTTT

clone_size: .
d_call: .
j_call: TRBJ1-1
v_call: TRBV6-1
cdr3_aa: CASRTGNTEAFF
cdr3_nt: TGTGCCAGCCGCACAGGGAACACTGAAGCTTTCTTT

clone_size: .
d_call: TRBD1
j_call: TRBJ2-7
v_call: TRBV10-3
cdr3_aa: CAISDSGTGRYEQYF
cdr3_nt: TGTGCCATCAGTGACTCCGGGACAGGGCGCTACGAGCAGTACTTC

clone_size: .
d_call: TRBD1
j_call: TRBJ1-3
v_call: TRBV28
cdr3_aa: CASPRGPSGNTIYF
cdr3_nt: TGTGCCAGCCCCAGGGGGCCCTCTGGAAACACCATATATTTT

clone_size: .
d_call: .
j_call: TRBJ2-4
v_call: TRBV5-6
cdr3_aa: CASSLVRRNIQYF
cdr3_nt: TGTGCCAGCAGCTTGGTTCGTAGAAACATTCAGTACTTC

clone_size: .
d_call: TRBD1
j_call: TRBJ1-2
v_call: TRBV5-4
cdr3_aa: CASSPQGTGDLYYGYTF
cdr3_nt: TGTGCCAGCAGCCCACAGGGGACAGGGGATCTTTACTATGGCTACACCTTC

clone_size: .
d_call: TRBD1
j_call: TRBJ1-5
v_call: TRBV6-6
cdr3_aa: CASNTGGGQPQHF
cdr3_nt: TGTGCCAGCAATACAGGGGGAGGACAGCCCCAGCATTTT

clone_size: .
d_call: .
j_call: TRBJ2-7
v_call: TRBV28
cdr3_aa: CASSRPHSREWNEQYF
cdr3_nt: TGTGCCAGCAGCCGTCCCCATAGCAGGGAGTGGAACGAGCAGTACTTC

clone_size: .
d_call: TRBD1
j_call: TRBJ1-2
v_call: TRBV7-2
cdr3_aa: CASSLQYRQGHGYTF
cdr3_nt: TGTGCCAGCAGCTTACAATATCGACAGGGTCATGGCTACACCTTC

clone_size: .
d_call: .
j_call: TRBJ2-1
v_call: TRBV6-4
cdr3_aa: CASSADPSSYNEQFF
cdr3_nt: TGTGCCAGCAGCGCCGACCCGAGCTCCTACAATGAGCAGTTCTTC

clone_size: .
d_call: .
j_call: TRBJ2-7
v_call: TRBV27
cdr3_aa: CASSSPRQGGYEQYF
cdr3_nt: TGTGCCAGCAGTTCCCCCAGGCAGGGGGGTTACGAGCAGTACTTC

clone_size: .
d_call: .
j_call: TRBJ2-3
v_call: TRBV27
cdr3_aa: CASSPPDLWTYTDTQYF
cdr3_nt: TGTGCCAGCAGTCCACCCGACTTGTGGACGTACACAGATACGCAGTATTTT

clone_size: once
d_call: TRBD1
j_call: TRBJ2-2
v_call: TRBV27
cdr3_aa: CASSLLPDRAGELFF
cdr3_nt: TGTGCCAGCAGTTTATTACCCGACAGGGCCGGGGAGCTGTTTTTT

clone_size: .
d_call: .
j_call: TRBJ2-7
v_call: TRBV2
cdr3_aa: CASSVVWGSYEQYF
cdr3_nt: TGTGCCAGCAGTGTCGTCTGGGGGTCCTACGAGCAGTACTTC

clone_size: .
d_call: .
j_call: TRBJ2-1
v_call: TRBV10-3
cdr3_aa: CAISEWDDTPFF
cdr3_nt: TGTGCCATCAGTGAGTGGGACGACACGCCGTTCTTC

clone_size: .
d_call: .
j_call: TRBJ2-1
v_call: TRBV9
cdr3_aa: CASSVGDEQFF
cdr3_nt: TGTGCCAGCAGCGTAGGAGATGAGCAGTTCTTC

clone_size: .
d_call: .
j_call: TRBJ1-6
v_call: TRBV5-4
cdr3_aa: CASSSRGNSPLHF
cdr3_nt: TGTGCCAGCAGCTCCAGGGGTAATTCACCCCTCCACTTT

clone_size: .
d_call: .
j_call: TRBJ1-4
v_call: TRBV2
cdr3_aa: CASRTPMTEYNEKLFF
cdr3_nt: TGTGCCAGCAGGACACCAATGACAGAATATAATGAAAAACTGTTTTTT

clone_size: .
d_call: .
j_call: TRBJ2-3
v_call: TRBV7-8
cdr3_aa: CASSLLRTDTQYF
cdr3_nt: TGTGCCAGCAGCTTACTCAGGACAGATACGCAGTATTTT

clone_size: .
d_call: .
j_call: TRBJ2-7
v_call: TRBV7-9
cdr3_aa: CASSLRDMVEQYF
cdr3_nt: TGTGCCAGCAGCCTGCGGGACATGGTCGAGCAGTACTTC

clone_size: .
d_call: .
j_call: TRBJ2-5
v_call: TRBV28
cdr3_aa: CASRETGLRETQYF
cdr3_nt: TGTGCCAGCAGAGAAACAGGGTTGAGGGAGACCCAGTACTTC

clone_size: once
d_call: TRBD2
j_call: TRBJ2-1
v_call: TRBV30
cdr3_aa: CAWSWTSGNEQFF
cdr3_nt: TGTGCCTGGAGTTGGACTAGCGGCAATGAGCAGTTCTTC

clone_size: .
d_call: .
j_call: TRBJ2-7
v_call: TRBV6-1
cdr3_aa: CASSEETGQTPRYYEQYF
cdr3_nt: TGTGCCAGCAGTGAAGAAACGGGTCAGACCCCTCGATACTACGAGCAGTACTTC

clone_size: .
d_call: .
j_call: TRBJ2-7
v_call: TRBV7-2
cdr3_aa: CASSSRDDYAYEQYF
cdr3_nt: TGTGCCAGCAGCTCCCGGGACGACTATGCCTACGAGCAGTACTTC

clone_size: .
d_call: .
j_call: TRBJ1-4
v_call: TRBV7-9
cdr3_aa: CASSLGTDEKLFF
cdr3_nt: TGTGCCAGCAGCTTAGGTACGGATGAAAAACTGTTTTTT

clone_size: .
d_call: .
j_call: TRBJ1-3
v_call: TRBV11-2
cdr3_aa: CASSHWQISGNTIYF
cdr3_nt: TGTGCCAGCAGCCACTGGCAGATCTCTGGAAACACCATATATTTT

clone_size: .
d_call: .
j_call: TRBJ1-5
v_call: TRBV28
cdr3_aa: CASSHDNRGNQPQHF
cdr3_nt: TGTGCCAGCAGTCATGACAACAGAGGCAATCAGCCCCAGCATTTT

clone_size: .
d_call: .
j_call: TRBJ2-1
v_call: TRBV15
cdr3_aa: CATSRDLSPYNEQFF
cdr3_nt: TGTGCCACCAGCAGAGATTTAAGCCCTTACAATGAGCAGTTCTTC

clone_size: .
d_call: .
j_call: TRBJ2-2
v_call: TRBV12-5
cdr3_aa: CASGTYWQRNTGELFF
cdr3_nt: TGTGCTAGTGGTACCTACTGGCAGCGAAACACCGGGGAGCTGTTTTTT

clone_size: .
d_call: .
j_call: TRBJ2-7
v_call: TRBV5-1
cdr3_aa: CASSPPLKGDGYEQYF
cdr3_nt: TGCGCCAGCAGCCCGCCGTTAAAGGGGGACGGGTACGAGCAGTACTTC

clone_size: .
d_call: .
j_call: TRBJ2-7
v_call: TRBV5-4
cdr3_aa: CASSFNDYYEQYF
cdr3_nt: TGTGCCAGCAGCTTTAACGATTACTACGAGCAGTACTTC

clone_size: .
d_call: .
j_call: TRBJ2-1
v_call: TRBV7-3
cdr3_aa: CASSPSGPGEQFF
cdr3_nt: TGTGCCAGCAGCCCTAGTGGGCCAGGTGAGCAGTTCTTC

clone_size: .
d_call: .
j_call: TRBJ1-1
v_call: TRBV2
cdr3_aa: CASSDFGDTEAFF
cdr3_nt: TGTGCCAGCAGTGACTTTGGAGACACTGAAGCTTTCTTT

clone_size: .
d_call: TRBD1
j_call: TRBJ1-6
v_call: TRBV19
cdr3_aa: CATGGDRDLYNSPLHF
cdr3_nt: TGTGCCACCGGAGGGGACAGGGATCTTTATAATTCACCCCTCCACTTT

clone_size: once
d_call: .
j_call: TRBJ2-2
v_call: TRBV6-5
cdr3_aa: CASSYGAGGELFF
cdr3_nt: TGTGCCAGCAGTTACGGGGCTGGGGGGGAGCTGTTTTTT

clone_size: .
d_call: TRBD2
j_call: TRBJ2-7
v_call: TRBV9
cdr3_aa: CASSAEAGVLSGEQYF
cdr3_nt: TGTGCCAGCAGCGCCGAAGCGGGAGTGTTATCGGGCGAGCAGTACTTC

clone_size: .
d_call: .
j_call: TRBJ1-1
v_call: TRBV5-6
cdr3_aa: CASSANRAPSNTEAFF
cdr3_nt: TGTGCCAGCAGCGCGAACAGGGCTCCTTCGAACACTGAAGCTTTCTTT

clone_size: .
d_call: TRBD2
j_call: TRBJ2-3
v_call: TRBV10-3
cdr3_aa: CAISESNSGADTQYF
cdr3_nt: TGTGCCATCAGTGAGTCGAACAGCGGGGCAGATACGCAGTATTTT

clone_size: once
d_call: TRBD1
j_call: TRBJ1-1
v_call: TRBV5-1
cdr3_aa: CASSQGTEEAFF
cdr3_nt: TGCGCCAGCAGCCAAGGGACAGAGGAAGCTTTCTTT

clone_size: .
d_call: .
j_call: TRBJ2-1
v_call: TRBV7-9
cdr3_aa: CASSFVWGDEQFF
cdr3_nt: TGTGCCAGCAGCTTCGTATGGGGCGATGAGCAGTTCTTC

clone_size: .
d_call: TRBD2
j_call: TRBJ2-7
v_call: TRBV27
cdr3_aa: CASSSREAHEQYF
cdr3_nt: TGTGCCAGCAGTTCCCGGGAGGCCCACGAGCAGTACTTC

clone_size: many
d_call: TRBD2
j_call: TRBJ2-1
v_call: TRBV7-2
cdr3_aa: CASSLVAGLGDNEQFF
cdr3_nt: TGTGCCAGCAGCTTGGTAGCGGGACTAGGGGACAATGAGCAGTTCTTC

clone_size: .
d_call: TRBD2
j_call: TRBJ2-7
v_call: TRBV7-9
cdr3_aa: CASSPTGTSVNEQYF
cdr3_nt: TGTGCCAGCAGCCCAACGGGGACTAGCGTAAACGAGCAGTACTTC